Listed below are T cell receptor beta chains from one sample, sequenced in a study of cytomegalovirus exposure and HLA in healthy donors. TCRdb keeps only in-frame clones here, not all; method: immunoSEQ multiplex PCR. There are about 100,000 clones in the sample; approximately 76% occur only once, and about 2% lies in the top ten. Sequences were obtained from PBMCs. The origin of the receptors is a man younger than 35 in good health and CMV-seronegative. The CDR3 runs from the conserved cysteine through the conserved F or W. D genes are given only for firm matches.

V gene	D gene	J gene	CDR3 protein
TRBV6-1	NA	TRBJ2-5	CASSRWDFQETQYF
TRBV15	NA	TRBJ2-5	CATSRDRGLTRQETQYF
TRBV6-1	NA	TRBJ2-5	CATQRGETQYF
TRBV19	NA	TRBJ1-4	CASSPPGGRLFF
TRBV7-3	NA	TRBJ1-1	CASSSGVNTEAFF
TRBV7-2	NA	TRBJ2-5	CASSLVPIRAETQYF
TRBV6-5	NA	TRBJ2-7	CASSGTGAPYEQYF
TRBV7-6	NA	TRBJ1-2	CASSATGAYGYTF
TRBV2	NA	TRBJ2-3	CASSPMGGGSSTDTQYF
TRBV2	NA	TRBJ1-2	CASSEVRRVYGYTF
TRBV9	NA	TRBJ2-7	CASSPQLAYEQYF
TRBV9	TRBD1	TRBJ1-6	CASNRGQGYNSPLHF
TRBV9	TRBD2	TRBJ2-1	CASSVKGGGVPSSYNEQFF
TRBV5-4	NA	TRBJ2-2	CASSFSGELFF
TRBV19	NA	TRBJ1-5	CASRGLLLGNQPQHF
TRBV5-6	NA	TRBJ2-7	CASSSRGIYYEQYF
TRBV7-3	NA	TRBJ2-5	CASSLGTPQETQYF
TRBV19	NA	TRBJ1-4	CASSKIPGEKLFF
TRBV4-3	NA	TRBJ2-1	CASSQAARGSSYNEQFF
TRBV28	NA	TRBJ2-7	CASSRSYEQYF
TRBV27	NA	TRBJ2-7	CASSPGQIYEQYF
TRBV4-2	TRBD1	TRBJ2-7	CASSQEGGQNYEQYF
TRBV10-3	NA	TRBJ2-3	CAISVASTDTQYF
TRBV11-3	NA	TRBJ2-7	CASSQDSYEQYF
TRBV4-3	TRBD2	TRBJ2-3	CASSQGVAGSTQYF
TRBV10-3	NA	TRBJ1-2	CAISGATGGSDGYTF
TRBV7-2	TRBD1	TRBJ2-7	CASSARGTGSYEQYF
TRBV4-3	NA	TRBJ2-5	CASSQQQGETQYF
TRBV5-1	TRBD2	TRBJ2-2	CASSSRLAGGQSGELFF
TRBV4-1	NA	TRBJ2-7	CASSQVLGTYEQYF
TRBV6-4	TRBD2	TRBJ2-3	CASSGGATDTQYF
TRBV6-1	TRBD1	TRBJ1-2	CASFGTERYGYTF
TRBV5-5	TRBD1	TRBJ1-1	CASSPSDRGYTEAFF